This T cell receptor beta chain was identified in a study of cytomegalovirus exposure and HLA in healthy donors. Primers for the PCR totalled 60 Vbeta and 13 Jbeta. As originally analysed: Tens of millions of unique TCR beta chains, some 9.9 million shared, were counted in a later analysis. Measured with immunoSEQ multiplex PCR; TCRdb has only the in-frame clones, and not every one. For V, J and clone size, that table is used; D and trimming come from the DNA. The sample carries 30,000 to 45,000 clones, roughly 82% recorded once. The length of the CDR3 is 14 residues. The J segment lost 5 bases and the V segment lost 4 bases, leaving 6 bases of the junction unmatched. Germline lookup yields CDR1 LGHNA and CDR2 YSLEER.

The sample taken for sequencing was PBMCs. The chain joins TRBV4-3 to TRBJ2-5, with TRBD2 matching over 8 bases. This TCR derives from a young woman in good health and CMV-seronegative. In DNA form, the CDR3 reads TGCGCCAGCAGCCGAGGGCTAGCGGGTGAGACCCAGTACTTC. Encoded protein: CASSRGLAGETQYF.